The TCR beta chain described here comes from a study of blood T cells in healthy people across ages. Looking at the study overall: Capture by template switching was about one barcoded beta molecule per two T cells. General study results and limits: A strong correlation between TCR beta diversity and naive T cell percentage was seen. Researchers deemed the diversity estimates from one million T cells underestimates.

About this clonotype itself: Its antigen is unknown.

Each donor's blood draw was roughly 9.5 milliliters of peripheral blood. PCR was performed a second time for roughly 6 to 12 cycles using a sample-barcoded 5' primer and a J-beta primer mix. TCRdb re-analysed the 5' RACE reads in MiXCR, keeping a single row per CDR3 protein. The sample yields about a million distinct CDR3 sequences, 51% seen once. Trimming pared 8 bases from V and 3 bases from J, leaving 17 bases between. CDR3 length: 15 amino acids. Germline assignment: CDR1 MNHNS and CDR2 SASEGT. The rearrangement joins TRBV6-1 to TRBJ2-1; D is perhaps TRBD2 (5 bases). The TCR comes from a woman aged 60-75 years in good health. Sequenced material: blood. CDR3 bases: TGTGCCAGCCACGCGGCACGGAGGTACTACAATGAGCAGTTCTTC. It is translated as CASHAARRYYNEQFF.